This TCR beta chain was documented in a study of control samples from healthy donors and cancer patients. This CDR3 has 16 amino acids. Trimming removed 0 bases at V and 7 bases at J, with 15 bases between. Germline V gene lookup returns CDR1 MGHRA and CDR2 YSYEKL. Some clones are missing from TCRdb's copy, which holds only in-frame ones; the method was immunoSEQ multiplex PCR. The sample shows 250,000 to 300,000 clones, around 79% of them seen only once. The sequencing input was PBMCs. The sequence was collected from a woman between 55 and 75 years old with lung cancer. The genes are TRBV4-1 and TRBJ1-4; D may be TRBD1 (6 bases). The CDR3, as DNA: TGCGCCAGCAGCCAAGATCAAGGGGGAAGGGGTGAAAAACTGTTTTTT. Translation gives CASSQDQGGRGEKLFF.